The 10 T cell receptor beta chains in this list originate from one sample, sequenced in a study of blood T cell repertoires in COVID-19. TCRdb's copy holds only in-frame clones and misses some; the assay was immunoSEQ multiplex PCR. The sample includes about 140,000 clones, approximately 84% of them seen just once. What was sequenced was PBMCs or T cells enriched from blood (not recorded which). The source of these receptors is a woman in her fifties or sixties with acute COVID-19.

This chain connects TRBV2 to TRBJ1-2; D gene uncertain. Germline CDR1 SNHLY, CDR2 FYNNEI. CDR3 size: 13 residues. Trimming pared 3 bases from V and 4 bases from J, leaving 9 bases between. As DNA, the CDR3 is TGTGCCAGCAGTGACGGAGGTAGCTATGGCTACACCTTC. It specifies CASSDGGSYGYTF. The full variable domain, with the rest looked up from reference TRBV2 and TRBJ1-2, is EPEVTQTPSHQVTQMGQEVILRCVPISNHLYFYWYRQILGQKVEFLVSFYNNEISEKSEIFDDQFSVERPDGSNFTLKIRSTKLEDSAMYFCASSDGGSYGYTFGSGTRLTVV.

V usage is TRBV7-8 and J usage is TRBJ1-2, with a possible D match to TRBD1 (6 bases). Trimming left V 2 bases short and J 6 bases short, with 10 bases between. The CDR3 covers 13 residues. Germline values: CDR1 SGHVS, CDR2 FQNEAQ. The CDR3 loop reads CASSLNRDHGYTF. The CDR3 nucleotides are TGTGCCAGCAGCTTAAACAGGGACCATGGCTACACCTTC.

This chain connects TRBV30 to TRBJ2-7, with TRBD2 identical over 9 bases. Germline CDR1 reads GTSNPN; CDR2 reads SVGIG (reference sequence). V gave up 0 bases and J gave up 1 base; unmatched junction bases: 16. The CDR3 spans 19 residues. This CDR3 is CAWSVPGAPSGVASYEQYF. In nucleotides, the CDR3 is TGTGCCTGGAGTGTACCTGGAGCACCTAGCGGGGTCGCATCCTACGAGCAGTACTTC. Combining the CDR3 with reference TRBV30 and TRBJ2-7 gives the whole variable domain SQTIHQWPATLVQPVGSPLSLECTVEGTSNPNLYWYRQAAGRGLQLLFYSVGIGQISSEVPQNLSASRPQDRQFILSSKKLLLSDSGFYLCAWSVPGAPSGVASYEQYFGPGTRLTVT.

The V gene is TRBV7-2, the J gene TRBJ2-5; 7 nucleotides line up with TRBD2. V shed 5 bases, J shed 5 bases, and the junction held 14 bases outside the gene matches. The CDR3 loop spans 16 amino acids. Germline-derived CDR1 and CDR2 are SGHTA and FQGNSA. In nucleotides, the CDR3 is TGTGCCAGCAGCCCACGCCAGCGCGGGAGAGGGGAGACCCAGTACTTC. Translated, it gives CASSPRQRGRGETQYF.

The rearrangement joins TRBV19 to TRBJ2-7; 10 bases map to TRBD1. CDR3 length equals 13 residues. Germline V gives CDR1 LNHDA, CDR2 SQIVND (reference sequence). J lost 5 bases, V lost 6 bases, and 4 bases had no gene match. CDR3 sequence: CASRGTGAHEQYF. Here the CDR3 DNA reads TGTGCCAGTAGGGGGACAGGGGCCCACGAGCAGTACTTC. Full variable domain (rest looked up from reference TRBV19 and TRBJ2-7): DGGITQSPKYLFRKEGQNVTLSCEQNLNHDAMYWYRQDPGQGLRLIYYSQIVNDFQKGDIAEGYSVSREKKESFPLTVTSAQKNPTAFYLCASRGTGAHEQYFGPGTRLTVT.

This clone is medium-sized within its sample. The genes are TRBV6-5 and TRBJ2-2; D not resolved. Trimming left V 6 bases short and J 6 bases short, with 11 bases between. In germline, CDR1 is MNHEY, CDR2 SVGAGI. This CDR3 is built from 13 residues. The CDR3 region is CASRPTEAGELFF. The CDR3 bases are TGTGCCAGCAGGCCTACAGAAGCCGGGGAGCTGTTTTTT.

The rearrangement joins TRBV28 to TRBJ2-3, with 7 bases aligning to TRBD1. This CDR3 contains 15 residues. J was trimmed by 4 bases and V by 4 bases; bases with no gene match: 8. Germline CDR1 reads MDHEN; CDR2 reads SYDVKM. The CDR3 DNA follows: TGTGCCAGCAGTTCCTCAAAGGGGGCAGCAGATACGCAGTATTTT. Translation: CASSSSKGAADTQYF.

The V call is TRBV27, the J call TRBJ2-3; 7 bases are a match to TRBD1. The CDR3 covers 16 residues. Germline CDR1 reads MNHEY; CDR2 reads SMNVEV (reference sequence). With V trimmed by 1 base and J by 1 base, 5 bases remained unmatched. The CDR3 region has the DNA TGTGCCAGCAGTTTATTGAGCGGACAGGGCACAGATACGCAGTATTTT. Translated, it gives CASSLLSGQGTDTQYF.

The chain links TRBV15 to TRBJ2-7, with D possibly TRBD2 on 6 matching bases. Trimming pared 3 bases from V and 4 bases from J, leaving 16 bases between. The germline V gene has CDR1 LNHNV and CDR2 YYDKDF (reference sequence). CDR3 length: 15 amino acids. In DNA, the CDR3 is TGTGCCACCAGCAGGTCTAGCGCCACGGGATACGAGCAGTACTTC. This translates into CATSRSSATGYEQYF.

The rearrangement joins TRBV4-3 to TRBJ2-3; maybe TRBD2 (5 bases). Trimming took 0 bases from V and 1 from J, leaving 11 bases between them. Germline values: CDR1 LGHNA, CDR2 YSLEER. The CDR3 runs to 16 residues. CDR3 bases: TGCGCCAGCAGCCAAGAACGGACTGGAGGCACAGATACGCAGTATTTT. Its translation: CASSQERTGGTDTQYF.